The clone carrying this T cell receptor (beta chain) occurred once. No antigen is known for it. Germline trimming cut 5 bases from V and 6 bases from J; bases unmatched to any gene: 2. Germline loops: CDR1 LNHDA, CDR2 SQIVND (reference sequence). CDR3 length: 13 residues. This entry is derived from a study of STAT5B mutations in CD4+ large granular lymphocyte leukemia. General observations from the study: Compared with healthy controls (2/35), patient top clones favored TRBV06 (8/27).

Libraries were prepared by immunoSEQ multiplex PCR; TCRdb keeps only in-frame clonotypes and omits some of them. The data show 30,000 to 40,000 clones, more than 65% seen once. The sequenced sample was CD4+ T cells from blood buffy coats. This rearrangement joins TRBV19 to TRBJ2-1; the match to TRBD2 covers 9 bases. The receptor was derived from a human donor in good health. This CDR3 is CASSPTSGNEQFF. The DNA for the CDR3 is TGTGCCAGTAGTCCGACTAGCGGCAATGAGCAGTTCTTC.